This T cell receptor (beta chain) originates from a study of neurological immune-mediated disorders. Findings and caveats of the study: HTLV-1-associated myelopathy showed the most TCR clonal expansion; multiple sclerosis the least, below healthy controls. Private repertoires in all groups were suggested, as expanded clones shared no CDR3 amino acid sequences across subjects.

Time point given: longitudinal time-point 3. Ten or more counts support this clonotype. As yet, its antigen is unknown. The CDR3 loop spans 14 amino acids. CDR1 and CDR2 from the germline V gene are SGHDN and FVKESK. Trimming left V 1 base short and J 5 bases short, with 11 bases between. The authors made cDNA by 5'RACE with 10-nucleotide random UMIs. Every sequencing run generated in excess of 180 million TCR-beta sequences. These sequences covered 15-18 subjects. TCRdb reanalysed the 5' RACE reads using MiXCR and keeps one entry per CDR3 protein. Among about 80,000 distinct CDR3 sequences, under 4.5% were seen once, and the ten largest hold around 6%.

The chain combines TRBV14 with TRBJ1-1; no definite D call. The TCR sequence derives from a woman aged 55 to 70 with multiple sclerosis. The sample consisted of PBMCs. CDR3 coding DNA: TGTGCCAGCAGCCAAGTGGCGGGAGGGACTGAAGCTTTCTTT. Its translation is CASSQVAGGTEAFF.